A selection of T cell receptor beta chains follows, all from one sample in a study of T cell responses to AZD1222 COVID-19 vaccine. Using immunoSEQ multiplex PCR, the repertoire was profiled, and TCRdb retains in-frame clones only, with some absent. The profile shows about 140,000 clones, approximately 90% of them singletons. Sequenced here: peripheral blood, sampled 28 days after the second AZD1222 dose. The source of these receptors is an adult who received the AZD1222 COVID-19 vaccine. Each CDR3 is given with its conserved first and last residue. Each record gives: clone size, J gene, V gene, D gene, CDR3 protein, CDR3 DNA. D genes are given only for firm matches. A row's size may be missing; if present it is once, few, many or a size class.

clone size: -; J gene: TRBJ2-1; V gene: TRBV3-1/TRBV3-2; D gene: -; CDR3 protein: CASSSPSSYNEQFF; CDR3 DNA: TGTGCCAGCAGCTCACCGAGCTCCTACAATGAGCAGTTCTTC
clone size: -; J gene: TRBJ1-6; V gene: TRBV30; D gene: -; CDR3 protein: CAWTHPGDYSPLHF; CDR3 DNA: TGTGCCTGGACCCATCCCGGGGATTATTCACCCCTCCACTTT
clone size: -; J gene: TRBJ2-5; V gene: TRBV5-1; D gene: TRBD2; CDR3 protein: CASSSRVAGEKETQYF; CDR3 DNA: TGCGCCAGCAGCTCACGGGTAGCGGGGGAAAAAGAGACCCAGTACTTC
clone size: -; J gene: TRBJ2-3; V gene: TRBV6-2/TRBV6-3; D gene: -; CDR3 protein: CASSYLRLPSTDTQYF; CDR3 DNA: TGTGCCAGCAGTTACTTGCGACTCCCTAGCACAGATACGCAGTATTTT
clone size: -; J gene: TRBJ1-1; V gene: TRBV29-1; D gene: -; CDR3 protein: CSVAKTPGEEAFF; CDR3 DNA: TGCAGCGTTGCGAAGACCCCGGGAGAGGAAGCTTTCTTT
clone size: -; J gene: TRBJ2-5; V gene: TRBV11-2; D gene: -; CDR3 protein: CASSPRKETQYF; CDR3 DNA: TGTGCCAGCAGCCCGAGAAAAGAGACCCAGTACTTC
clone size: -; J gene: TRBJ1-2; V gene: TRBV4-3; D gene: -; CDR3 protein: CASSRTPIDSSYGYTF; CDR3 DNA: TGCGCCAGCAGCCGGACCCCCATAGACTCCTCTTATGGCTACACCTTC
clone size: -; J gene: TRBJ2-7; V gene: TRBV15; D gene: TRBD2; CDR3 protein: CATGLAGGYEQYF; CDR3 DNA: TGTGCCACCGGACTAGCGGGGGGCTACGAGCAGTACTTC
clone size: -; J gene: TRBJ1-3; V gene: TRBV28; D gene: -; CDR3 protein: CASTRRGNSGNTIYF; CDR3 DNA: TGTGCCAGCACGCGGAGAGGAAACTCTGGAAACACCATATATTTT
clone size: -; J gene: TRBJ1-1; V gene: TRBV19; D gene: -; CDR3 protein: CASSYLTEAFF; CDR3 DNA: TGTGCCAGTAGTTATCTCACTGAAGCTTTCTTT
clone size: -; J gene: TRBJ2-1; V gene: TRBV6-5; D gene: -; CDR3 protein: CASSSLTYNEQFF; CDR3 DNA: TGTGCCAGCAGTTCCTTAACCTACAATGAGCAGTTCTTC
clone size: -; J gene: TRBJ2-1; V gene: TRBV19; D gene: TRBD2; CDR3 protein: CASSRRGGDEQFF; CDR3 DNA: TGTGCCAGTAGTAGACGGGGAGGGGATGAGCAGTTCTTC
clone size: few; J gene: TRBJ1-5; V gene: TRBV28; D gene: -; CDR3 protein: CASRPPNRVRSVQPQHF; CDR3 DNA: TGTGCCAGCAGGCCTCCTAACAGGGTTAGGTCGGTTCAGCCCCAGCATTTT
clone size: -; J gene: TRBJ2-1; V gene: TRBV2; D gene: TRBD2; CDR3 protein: CASGTSGSALGVDEQFF; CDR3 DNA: TGTGCCAGCGGGACTAGCGGGAGCGCACTGGGTGTCGATGAGCAGTTCTTC
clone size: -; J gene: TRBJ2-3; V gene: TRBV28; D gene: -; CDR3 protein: CASSQGGEKDLDTQYF; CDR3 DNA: TGTGCCAGCAGCCAGGGGGGGGAAAAGGATTTAGATACGCAGTATTTT
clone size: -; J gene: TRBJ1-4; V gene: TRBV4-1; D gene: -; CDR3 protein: CASSQRGTTNEKLFF; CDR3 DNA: TGCGCCAGCAGCCAAAGGGGGACAACTAATGAAAAACTGTTTTTT
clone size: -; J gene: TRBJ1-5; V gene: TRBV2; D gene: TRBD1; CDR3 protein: CASSVTGGRNQPQHF; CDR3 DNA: TGTGCCAGCAGCGTCACAGGGGGAAGAAATCAGCCCCAGCATTTT
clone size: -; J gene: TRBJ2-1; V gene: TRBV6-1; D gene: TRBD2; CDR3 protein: CASSEGLAYNEQFF; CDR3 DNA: TGTGCCAGCAGTGAAGGACTAGCGTACAATGAGCAGTTCTTC
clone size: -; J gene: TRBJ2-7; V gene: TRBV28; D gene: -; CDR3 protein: CASRHQGRYEQYF; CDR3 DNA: TGTGCCAGCAGACACCAGGGGAGATATGAGCAGTACTTC
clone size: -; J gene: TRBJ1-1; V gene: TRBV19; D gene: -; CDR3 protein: CATISRGTEAFF; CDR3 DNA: TGTGCCACCATATCCAGGGGAACTGAAGCTTTCTTT
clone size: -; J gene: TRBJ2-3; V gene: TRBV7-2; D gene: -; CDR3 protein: CASSLGLAGLGTQYF; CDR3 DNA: TGTGCCAGCAGCTTAGGGCTAGCTGGGTTGGGTACGCAGTATTTT
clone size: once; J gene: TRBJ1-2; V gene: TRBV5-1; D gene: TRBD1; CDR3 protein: CASSAGTVGYTF; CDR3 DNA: TGCGCCAGCAGTGCGGGGACAGTAGGCTACACCTTC
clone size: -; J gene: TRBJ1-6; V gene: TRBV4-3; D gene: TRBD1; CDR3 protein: CASSQVPQGANSPLHF; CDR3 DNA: TGCGCCAGCAGCCAAGTACCACAGGGGGCGAATTCACCCCTCCACTTT
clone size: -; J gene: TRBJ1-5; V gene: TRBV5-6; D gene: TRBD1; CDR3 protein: CASSPRPGGASNQPQHF; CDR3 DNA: TGTGCCAGCAGCCCCCGGCCAGGGGGTGCTAGCAATCAGCCCCAGCATTTT
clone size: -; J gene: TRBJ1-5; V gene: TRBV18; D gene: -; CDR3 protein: CASSPPGSNQPQHF; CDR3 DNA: TGTGCCAGCTCACCACCCGGGAGCAATCAGCCCCAGCATTTT
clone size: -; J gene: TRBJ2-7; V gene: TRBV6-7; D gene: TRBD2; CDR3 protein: CASSYSRGGPPYEQYF; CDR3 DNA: TGTGCCAGCAGTTACTCCCGCGGGGGGCCCCCCTACGAGCAGTACTTC
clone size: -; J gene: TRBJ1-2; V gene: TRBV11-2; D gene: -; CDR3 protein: CATKTERTYGYTF; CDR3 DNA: TGTGCCACCAAGACGGAGAGAACTTATGGCTACACCTTC
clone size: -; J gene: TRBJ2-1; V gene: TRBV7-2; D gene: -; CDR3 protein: CASSLGQGLSNEQFF; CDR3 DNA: TGTGCCAGCAGCTTAGGACAGGGACTCAGCAATGAGCAGTTCTTC
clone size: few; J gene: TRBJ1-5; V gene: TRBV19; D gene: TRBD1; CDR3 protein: CASSRGQAVRPQHF; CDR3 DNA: TGTGCCAGTAGTAGAGGACAGGCTGTACGGCCCCAGCATTTT
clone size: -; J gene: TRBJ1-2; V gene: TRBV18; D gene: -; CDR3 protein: CASSASSAYGYTF; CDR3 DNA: TGTGCCAGCTCGGCATCTAGTGCCTATGGCTACACCTTC
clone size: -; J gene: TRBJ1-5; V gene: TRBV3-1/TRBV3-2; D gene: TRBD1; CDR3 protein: CASSQLSGQGSEPQHF; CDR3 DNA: TGTGCCAGCAGCCAACTCTCCGGACAGGGTAGTGAGCCCCAGCATTTT
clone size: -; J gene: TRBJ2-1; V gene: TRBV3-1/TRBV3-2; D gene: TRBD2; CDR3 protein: CASSRGGSSYNEQFF; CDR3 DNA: TGTGCCAGCAGCCGCGGCGGGAGCTCCTACAATGAGCAGTTCTTC
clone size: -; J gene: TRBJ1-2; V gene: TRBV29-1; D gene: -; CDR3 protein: CSVDLFNYGYTF; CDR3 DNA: TGCAGCGTTGACCTCTTTAACTATGGCTACACCTTC
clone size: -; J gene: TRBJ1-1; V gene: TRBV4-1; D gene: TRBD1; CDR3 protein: CASSTPLWDRLTEAFF; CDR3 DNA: TGCGCCAGCAGCACCCCCCTATGGGACAGGTTAACTGAAGCTTTCTTT
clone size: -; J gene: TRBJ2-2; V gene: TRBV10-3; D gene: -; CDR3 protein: CAISPAGELFF; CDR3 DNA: TGTGCCATCAGCCCCGCCGGGGAGCTGTTTTTT
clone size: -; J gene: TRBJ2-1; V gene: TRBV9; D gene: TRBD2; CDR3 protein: CASSTSGGNNEQFF; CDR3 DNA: TGTGCCAGCAGCACTAGCGGGGGGAACAATGAGCAGTTCTTC
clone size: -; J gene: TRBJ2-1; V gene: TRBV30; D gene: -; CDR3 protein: CAWSWFYEQFF; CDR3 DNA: TGTGCCTGGAGTTGGTTTTATGAGCAGTTCTTC
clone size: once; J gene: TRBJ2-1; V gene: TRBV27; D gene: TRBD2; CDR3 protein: CASSRLSGSYNEQFF; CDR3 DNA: TGTGCCAGCAGCCGGCTCAGCGGGAGTTACAATGAGCAGTTCTTC
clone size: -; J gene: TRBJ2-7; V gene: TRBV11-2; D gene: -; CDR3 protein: CASSLRARSSYEQYF; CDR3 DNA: TGTGCCAGCAGCTTGCGAGCGCGGAGCTCCTACGAGCAGTACTTC
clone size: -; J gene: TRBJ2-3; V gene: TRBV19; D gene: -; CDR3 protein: CASSIEGIPSTDTQYF; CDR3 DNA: TGTGCCAGTAGTATAGAGGGGATACCTAGCACAGATACGCAGTATTTT
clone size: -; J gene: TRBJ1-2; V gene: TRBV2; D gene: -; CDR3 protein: CASGTGLTGYTF; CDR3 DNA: TGTGCCAGCGGAACGGGGTTGACCGGCTACACCTTC
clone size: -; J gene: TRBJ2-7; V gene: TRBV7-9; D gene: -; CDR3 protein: CASSRQGVSGAQVQYF; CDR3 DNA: TGTGCCAGCAGTCGTCAGGGGGTCTCGGGAGCACAGGTGCAGTACTTC
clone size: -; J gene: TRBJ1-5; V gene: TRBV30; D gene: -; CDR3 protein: CAWSEDASQPQHF; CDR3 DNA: TGTGCCTGGAGTGAGGACGCGAGTCAGCCCCAGCATTTT
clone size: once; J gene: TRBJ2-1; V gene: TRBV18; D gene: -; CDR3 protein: CASSQGATVNEQFF; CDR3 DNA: TGTGCCAGCTCACAGGGAGCGACAGTCAATGAGCAGTTCTTC
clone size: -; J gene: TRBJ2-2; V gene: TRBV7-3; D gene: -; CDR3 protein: CASSLSQGPNTGELFF; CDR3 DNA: TGTGCCAGCAGCTTATCACAGGGACCGAACACCGGGGAGCTGTTTTTT
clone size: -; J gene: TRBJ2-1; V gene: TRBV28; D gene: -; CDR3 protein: CASSLLSGDNEQFF; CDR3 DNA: TGTGCCAGCAGTTTACTTAGCGGTGACAATGAGCAGTTCTTC
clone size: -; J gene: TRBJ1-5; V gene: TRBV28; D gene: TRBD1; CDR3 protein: CASSLRTGNGPQHF; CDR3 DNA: TGTGCCAGCAGTTTACGGACAGGCAATGGGCCCCAGCATTTT
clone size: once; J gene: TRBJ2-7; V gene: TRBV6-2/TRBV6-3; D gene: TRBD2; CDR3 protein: CASSHGGGNEQYF; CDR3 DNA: TGTGCCAGCAGCCACGGGGGGGGAAACGAGCAGTACTTC
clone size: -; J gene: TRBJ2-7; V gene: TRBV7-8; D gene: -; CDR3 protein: CASSLVGEVEQYF; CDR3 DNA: TGTGCCAGCAGCTTAGTGGGGGAAGTCGAGCAGTACTTC
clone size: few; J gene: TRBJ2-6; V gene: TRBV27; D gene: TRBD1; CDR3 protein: CASQDRGVNSGANVLTF; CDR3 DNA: TGTGCCAGCCAAGACAGGGGGGTGAACTCTGGGGCCAACGTCCTGACTTTC
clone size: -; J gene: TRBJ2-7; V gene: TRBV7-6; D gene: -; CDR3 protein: CATLTSGAQYF; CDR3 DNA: TGTGCCACTCTCACAAGTGGGGCGCAGTACTTC
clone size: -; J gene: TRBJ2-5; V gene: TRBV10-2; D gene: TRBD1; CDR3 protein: CASSERGTGLETQYF; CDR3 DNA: TGCGCCAGCAGTGAGCGGGGGACAGGGCTAGAGACCCAGTACTTC
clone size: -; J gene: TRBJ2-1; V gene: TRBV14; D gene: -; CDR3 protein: CASSQNSPLYNEQFF; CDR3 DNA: TGTGCCAGCAGCCAAAATAGTCCCCTGTACAATGAGCAGTTCTTC
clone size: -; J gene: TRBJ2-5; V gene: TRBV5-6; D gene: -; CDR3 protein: CASSFPLGGETQYF; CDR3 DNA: TGTGCCAGCAGCTTCCCCCTAGGGGGGGAGACCCAGTACTTC
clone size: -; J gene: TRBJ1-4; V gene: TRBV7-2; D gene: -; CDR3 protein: CASSLEGYEKLFF; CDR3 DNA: TGTGCCAGCAGCTTAGAGGGTTATGAAAAACTGTTTTTT